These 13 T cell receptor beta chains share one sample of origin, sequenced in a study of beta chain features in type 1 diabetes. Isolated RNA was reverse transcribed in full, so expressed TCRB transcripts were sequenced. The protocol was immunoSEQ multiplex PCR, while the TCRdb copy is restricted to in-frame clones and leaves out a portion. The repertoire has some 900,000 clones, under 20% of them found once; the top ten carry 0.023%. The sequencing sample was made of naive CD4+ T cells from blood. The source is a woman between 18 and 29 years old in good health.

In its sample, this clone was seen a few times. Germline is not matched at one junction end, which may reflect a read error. CDR3 sequence (DNA): TGTGCCAGCAGCTTGGTACCCCGACAAAGCGCGAATGGGCAGTTCTTC. Protein product: CASSLVPRQSANGQFF. The chain has TRBV5-6 and TRBJ2-1; no clear D. CDR3 length equals 16 residues. Germline CDR1 and CDR2: SGHDT and YYEEEE.

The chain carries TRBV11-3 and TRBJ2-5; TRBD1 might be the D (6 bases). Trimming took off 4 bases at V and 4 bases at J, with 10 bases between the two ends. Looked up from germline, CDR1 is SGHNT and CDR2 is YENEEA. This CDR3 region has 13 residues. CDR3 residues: CASSSGHGETQYF. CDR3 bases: TGTGCCAGCAGCTCGGGACACGGAGAGACCCAGTACTTC.

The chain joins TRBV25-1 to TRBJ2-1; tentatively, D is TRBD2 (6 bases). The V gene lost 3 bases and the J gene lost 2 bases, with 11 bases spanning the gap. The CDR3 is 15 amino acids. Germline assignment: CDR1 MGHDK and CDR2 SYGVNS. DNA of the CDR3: TGTGCCAGCAGTGACGGGGGAGTACCCTACAATGAGCAGTTCTTC. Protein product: CASSDGGVPYNEQFF.

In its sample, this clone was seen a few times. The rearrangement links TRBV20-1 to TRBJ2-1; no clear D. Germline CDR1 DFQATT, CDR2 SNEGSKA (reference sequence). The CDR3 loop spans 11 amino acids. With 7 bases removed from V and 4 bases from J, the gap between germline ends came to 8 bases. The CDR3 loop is CSEAAYNEQFF. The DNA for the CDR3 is TGCAGTGAGGCTGCTTACAATGAGCAGTTCTTC.

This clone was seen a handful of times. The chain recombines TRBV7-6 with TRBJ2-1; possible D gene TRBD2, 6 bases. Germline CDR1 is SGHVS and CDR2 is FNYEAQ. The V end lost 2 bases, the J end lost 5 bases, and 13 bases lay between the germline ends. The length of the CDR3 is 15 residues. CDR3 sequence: CASSLFPGSDNEQFF. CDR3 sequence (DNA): TGTGCCAGCAGCTTATTCCCCGGGAGTGACAATGAGCAGTTCTTC.

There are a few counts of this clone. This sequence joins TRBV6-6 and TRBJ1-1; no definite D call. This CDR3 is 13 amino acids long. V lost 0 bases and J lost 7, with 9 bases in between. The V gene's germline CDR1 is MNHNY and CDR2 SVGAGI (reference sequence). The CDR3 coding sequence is TGTGCCAGCAGTTACTCCGTCGGTTTTGAAGCTTTCTTT. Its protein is CASSYSVGFEAFF.

CDR3 sequence reads: CASSPGGQNQPQHF. The CDR3 nucleotides are TGTGCCAGCAGCCCCGGCGGGCAGAATCAGCCCCAGCATTTT. The genes are TRBV7-2 and TRBJ1-5, with no clear D. The germline CDR1 and CDR2 sequences are SGHTA and FQGNSA. The length of the CDR3 is 14 residues. V lost 5 bases and J 4 bases, leaving 12 bases between the germline ends.

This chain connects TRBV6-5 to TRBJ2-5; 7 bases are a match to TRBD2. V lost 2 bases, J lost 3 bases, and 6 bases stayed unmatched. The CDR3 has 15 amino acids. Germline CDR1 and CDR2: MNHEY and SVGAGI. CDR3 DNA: TGTGCCAGCAGTTACAGGGCGGGAGTCGAAGAGACCCAGTACTTC. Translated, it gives CASSYRAGVEETQYF.

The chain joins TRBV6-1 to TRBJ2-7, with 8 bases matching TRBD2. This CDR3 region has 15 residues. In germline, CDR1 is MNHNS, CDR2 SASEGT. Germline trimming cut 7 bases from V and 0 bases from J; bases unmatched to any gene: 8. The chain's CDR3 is CASIASGLSSYEQYF. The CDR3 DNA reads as TGTGCCAGCATCGCTAGCGGGCTGAGCTCCTACGAGCAGTACTTC.

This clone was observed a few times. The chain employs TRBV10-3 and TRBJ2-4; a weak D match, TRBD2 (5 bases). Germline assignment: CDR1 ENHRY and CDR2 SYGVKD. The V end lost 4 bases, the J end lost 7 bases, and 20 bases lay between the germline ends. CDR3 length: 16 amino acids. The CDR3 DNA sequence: TGTGCCATCAGTGCGAGCGGCCCCCTTACCGAGAACATTCAGTACTTC. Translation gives CAISASGPLTENIQYF.

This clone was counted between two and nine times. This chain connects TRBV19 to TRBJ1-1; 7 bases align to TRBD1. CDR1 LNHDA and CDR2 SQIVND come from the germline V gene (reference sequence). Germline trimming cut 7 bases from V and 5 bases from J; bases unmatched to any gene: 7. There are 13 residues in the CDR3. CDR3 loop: CASTQTGQTEAFF. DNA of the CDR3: TGTGCCAGTACCCAGACAGGGCAAACTGAAGCTTTCTTT.

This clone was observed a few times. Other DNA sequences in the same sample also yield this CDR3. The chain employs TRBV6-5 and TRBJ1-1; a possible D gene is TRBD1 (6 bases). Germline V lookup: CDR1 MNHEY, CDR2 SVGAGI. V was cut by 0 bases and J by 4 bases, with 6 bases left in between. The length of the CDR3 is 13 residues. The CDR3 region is CASSYSGATEAFF. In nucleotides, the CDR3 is TGTGCCAGCAGTTACTCGGGGGCCACTGAAGCTTTCTTT.

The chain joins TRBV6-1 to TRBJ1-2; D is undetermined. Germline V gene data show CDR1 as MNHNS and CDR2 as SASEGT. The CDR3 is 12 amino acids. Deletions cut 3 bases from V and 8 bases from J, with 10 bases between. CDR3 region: CASSDTYGGYTF. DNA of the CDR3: TGTGCCAGCAGTGATACATATGGGGGCTACACCTTC.